The clone carrying this T cell receptor beta chain was seen a handful of times. This CDR3 region has 12 residues. Looked up from germline, CDR1 is SNHLY and CDR2 is FYNNEI. The V end lost 7 bases, the J end lost 10 bases, and 13 bases lay between the germline ends. The data were obtained in a study of T-cell memory formation after mild COVID-19. Study-wide background: Clusters of TCRs were largely donor specific.

Researchers used 5'RACE with constant-segment primers to make TCR alpha and TCR beta cDNA libraries that carry sample barcodes and UMIs. TCRdb recomputed calls from the 5' RACE reads with MiXCR, one row per CDR3 protein. The repertoire holds fewer than 400,000 distinct CDR3 sequences, over 10% seen once, with over 20% in the top ten. This chain links TRBV2 with TRBJ1-4, with unresolved D. Sequencing used PBMCs or a T cell subset sorted from them (not recorded which). This sequence originates from a man younger than 30 who had mild COVID-19 (a few samples of this study predate the infection). Cell type and time point are not known. The CDR3 DNA is TGTGCCAGCACTTACACGGGCGGAAAACTGTTTTTT. It is translated as CASTYTGGKLFF.